This T cell receptor beta chain was sequenced during a study of monozygotic twins with inflammatory bowel disease. cDNA encoding TCRalpha and TCRbeta underwent two nested PCRs of approximately 17 and 9 cycles, each of which was followed by bead purification. One entry per CDR3 protein, without DNA, is what TCRdb gives after re-calling the 5' RACE reads. This specimen shows around 370,000 distinct CDR3 sequences; the ten leading clones hold just over 2.5%. Germline lookup yields CDR1 SGHTA and CDR2 FQGNSA. CDR3 length equals 14 residues. The chain carries TRBV7-2 and TRBJ2-1. The sequence was obtained from a human donor with ulcerative colitis or Crohn's disease, or a healthy co-twin of an affected twin (not recorded which). Specimen: blood. CDR3 in amino acids: CASSLAASYNEQFF.